This T cell receptor (beta chain) was profiled in a study of response to subunit inactivated influenza vaccine. Notes on the study in general: It was the authors' suggestion that each seasonal influenza vaccination recruits few new T cells.

TCRdb analysed the RT-PCR reads with MiXCR anew, one entry per CDR3 protein. The repertoire holds a few hundred thousand distinct CDR3 sequences, 12% to 15% seen once, with 11% in the top ten. V was pared by 7 bases and J by 5 bases, with 6 bases between. This CDR3 comprises 11 residues. The germline V gene has CDR1 SNHLY and CDR2 FYNNEI. As for this clonotype: Its target is unknown.

The sample here was PBMCs from blood, taken about 12 days after vaccination. The sequence derives from a man between 45 and 60 years old who received an inactivated influenza vaccine. V and J are TRBV2 and TRBJ2-1; D is perhaps TRBD1 (5 bases). CDR3 loop: CASTGHNEQFF. In DNA form, the CDR3 reads TGTGCCAGCACAGGGCACAATGAGCAGTTCTTC. Complete variable domain (other parts from reference TRBV2 and TRBJ2-1): EPEVTQTPSHQVTQMGQEVILRCVPISNHLYFYWYRQILGQKVEFLVSFYNNEISEKSEIFDDQFSVERPDGSNFTLKIRSTKLEDSAMYFCASTGHNEQFFGPGTRLTVL.